These T cell receptor beta chains were read from a single sample in a study of T cells after somatic rescue of genetic block. Using immunoSEQ multiplex PCR, the repertoire was profiled, and TCRdb retains in-frame clones only, with some absent. This table holds thousands of clones, roughly 76% found once. The sequencing sample was made of peripheral blood mononuclear cells (PBMCs). Source of these receptors: a boy between 10 and 17 years old. The conserved cysteine and the conserved F or W are not part of the CDR3 here. Each record gives: V gene, J gene, D gene, CDR3 protein. D genes are given only for firm matches.

V gene: TRBV5-1
J gene: TRBJ2-2
D gene: NA
CDR3 protein: ASSLHETGELF

V gene: TRBV4-3
J gene: TRBJ1-1
D gene: NA
CDR3 protein: ASSRGVTNTEAF

V gene: TRBV6-5
J gene: TRBJ2-1
D gene: TRBD2
CDR3 protein: ASSYSGGGNEQF

V gene: TRBV7-9
J gene: TRBJ2-1
D gene: NA
CDR3 protein: ASHNPQRSYNEQF

V gene: TRBV7-2
J gene: TRBJ2-1
D gene: NA
CDR3 protein: ASSEGYNEQF

V gene: TRBV5-5
J gene: TRBJ2-5
D gene: NA
CDR3 protein: ASSLYGVETQY

V gene: TRBV5-5
J gene: TRBJ2-7
D gene: TRBD1
CDR3 protein: ASSYRDSPSYEQY

V gene: TRBV9
J gene: TRBJ2-3
D gene: NA
CDR3 protein: ASSVSGDTQY

V gene: TRBV28
J gene: TRBJ2-2
D gene: NA
CDR3 protein: ASSWGSDTGELF

V gene: TRBV4-3
J gene: TRBJ2-5
D gene: NA
CDR3 protein: ASSQDMRGETQY

V gene: TRBV2
J gene: TRBJ1-2
D gene: TRBD1
CDR3 protein: ASSGGTGVLGGYGYT

V gene: TRBV12-5
J gene: TRBJ2-1
D gene: NA
CDR3 protein: ASVRGSGTYNEQF

V gene: TRBV7-8
J gene: TRBJ2-7
D gene: TRBD2
CDR3 protein: ASSKGLAGEQY

V gene: TRBV11-1
J gene: TRBJ2-7
D gene: TRBD2
CDR3 protein: ASSLSLTGREYEQY

V gene: TRBV9
J gene: TRBJ2-3
D gene: NA
CDR3 protein: ASTRGFRTDTQY

V gene: TRBV9
J gene: TRBJ2-7
D gene: TRBD1
CDR3 protein: ASSGDRDTYEQY

V gene: TRBV21-1
J gene: TRBJ1-4
D gene: NA
CDR3 protein: ASKKDRGEGTNEKLF

V gene: TRBV23-1
J gene: TRBJ2-7
D gene: NA
CDR3 protein: ASSRGVESYEQY

V gene: TRBV20-1
J gene: TRBJ2-3
D gene: NA
CDR3 protein: SARLTDTQY

V gene: TRBV23-1
J gene: TRBJ2-7
D gene: NA
CDR3 protein: ASSQSGGRYYEQY

V gene: TRBV7-2
J gene: TRBJ1-2
D gene: NA
CDR3 protein: ASSLTSGGYGYT

V gene: TRBV18
J gene: TRBJ1-2
D gene: NA
CDR3 protein: ASSPPRGLEDGYT

V gene: TRBV7-8
J gene: TRBJ2-2
D gene: NA
CDR3 protein: ASSFGVTGELF